Sequencing of this T cell receptor (beta chain) was carried out in a study of shared T cell receptors in the human thymus. This clone was counted between two and nine times. Generated by immunoSEQ multiplex PCR, the TCRdb table keeps only in-frame clones and is missing some. Of fewer than 700,000 clones listed, around nine tenths were seen once; the top ten hold roughly 0.0097%. These data were also filed under a second study, of human thymus T cells. That work adds: The donor group consisted of healthy Finnish infants who were having corrective surgery for congenital heart defects. Thymic tissue was derived from resections collected during corrective heart surgery. Both thymic and peripheral blood repertoires showed apparently biased V and J usage. Related research described strongly overlapping thymic repertoires in unrelated people.

The TCR originated in a boy in the first two years of life with a congenital heart defect. The sequenced material came from thymocytes.

Here the CDR3 reads CASSGRVTATNYGYTF. Here the CDR3 DNA reads TGTGCCAGCAGTGGGAGGGTGACAGCGACTAACTATGGCTACACCTTC. The gene calls are TRBV2 and TRBJ1-2; the D gene is possibly TRBD1 (5 bases). Germline V gene sequence: CDR1 SNHLY, CDR2 FYNNEI. The CDR3 consists of 16 residues. The V end was cut by 4 bases, the J end by 0 bases, with 15 bases between.